This is a list of T cell receptor beta chains from one sample in a study of blood T cells in healthy people across ages. TCRdb re-analysed the 5' RACE reads in MiXCR, keeping a single row per CDR3 protein. In the table there are over 600,000 distinct CDR3 sequences, under 25% of which are singletons. Sequencing was done on a sample of blood. The receptors were gathered from a man between 65 and 85 years old in good health. CDR3s include the opening cysteine and the closing phenylalanine or tryptophan. A D gene is named only where the DNA matches it firmly. Clone size is given for some rows only: seen once, a few or many times, or a class if the clone is expanded.

j_gene | abundance | len | v_gene | d_gene | CDR3aa | CDR3nt
TRBJ2-4 | NA | 15 | TRBV27 | NA | CASSLRTGRFDIQYF | TGTGCCAGCAGTTTACGAACAGGGAGGTTCGACATTCAGTACTTC
TRBJ2-1 | NA | 15 | TRBV4-1 | NA | CASSQYRADYNEQFF | TGCGCCAGCAGCCAATATCGGGCAGACTACAATGAGCAGTTCTTC
TRBJ2-4 | few | 14 | TRBV5-1 | TRBD1 | CASSQSGTENIQYF | TGCGCCAGCAGCCAATCCGGGACAGAAAACATTCAGTACTTC
TRBJ2-3 | NA | 14 | TRBV20-1 | NA | CSARGTLSTDTQYF | TGCAGTGCTAGAGGGACCCTCAGCACAGATACGCAGTATTTT
TRBJ1-1 | few | 16 | TRBV5-1 | TRBD1 | CASSLEGQGGNTEAFF | TGCGCCAGCAGCTTGGAGGGACAGGGGGGGAACACTGAAGCTTTCTTT
TRBJ2-5 | NA | 15 | TRBV7-9 | NA | CASGLRQARVETQYF | TGTGCCAGCGGACTACGACAGGCCCGGGTAGAGACCCAGTACTTC
TRBJ2-1 | few | 16 | TRBV4-1 | TRBD1 | CASSHAQKTGDPEQFF | TGCGCCAGCAGCCATGCCCAGAAGACAGGGGATCCTGAGCAGTTCTTC
TRBJ2-2 | NA | 16 | TRBV5-1 | TRBD2 | CASSWPPTSGVGELFF | TGCGCCAGCAGCTGGCCCCCGACTAGCGGTGTCGGGGAGCTGTTTTTT
TRBJ2-7 | many | 14 | TRBV5-1 | TRBD1 | CASSYRQGGYEQYF | TGCGCCAGCAGCTACCGACAGGGTGGCTACGAGCAGTACTTC
TRBJ1-1 | few | 11 | TRBV29-1 | NA | CSVGQNAEAFF | TGCAGCGTTGGGCAGAACGCTGAAGCTTTCTTT
TRBJ1-5 | NA | 15 | TRBV28 | NA | CASSWRRDALQPQHF | TGTGCCAGCAGTTGGAGGCGGGACGCGTTACAGCCCCAGCATTTT
TRBJ2-7 | NA | 18 | TRBV7-3 | TRBD2 | CASSLTEGAGGPSYEQYF | TGTGCCAGCAGCTTAACGGAAGGAGCGGGAGGGCCTTCCTACGAGCAGTACTTC
TRBJ1-5 | NA | 16 | TRBV14 | TRBD1 | CASSKGQGHSNQPQHF | TGTGCCAGCAGCAAAGGACAGGGCCATAGCAATCAGCCCCAGCATTTT
TRBJ2-5 | NA | 14 | TRBV9 | NA | CASSVGHPGETQYF | TGTGCCAGCAGCGTAGGACACCCCGGGGAGACCCAGTACTTC
TRBJ2-5 | NA | 14 | TRBV28 | TRBD2 | CASRATSGLETQYF | TGTGCCAGCAGAGCCACTAGCGGCCTAGAGACCCAGTACTTC
TRBJ1-4 | NA | 16 | TRBV14 | TRBD1 | CASSRGDRAKNEKLFF | TGTGCCAGCAGCCGAGGGGACAGGGCGAAGAATGAAAAACTGTTTTTT
TRBJ2-5 | NA | 14 | TRBV12-3/TRBV12-4 | TRBD2 | CASSQNGRQETQYF | TGTGCCAGCAGCCAGAACGGGAGGCAAGAGACCCAGTACTTC
TRBJ2-1 | NA | 15 | TRBV12-3/TRBV12-4 | NA | CASSPRQVSRNEQFF | TGTGCCAGCAGCCCGCGGCAGGTCTCCCGCAATGAGCAGTTCTTC
TRBJ2-2 | NA | 16 | TRBV7-6 | NA | CASSFSGAANTGELFF | TGTGCCAGCAGCTTTTCAGGGGCCGCGAACACCGGGGAGCTGTTTTTT
TRBJ2-7 | NA | 17 | TRBV6-2/TRBV6-3 | TRBD1 | CACSYDIWTGKPYEQYF | TGTGCCTGCAGTTACGACATTTGGACAGGAAAACCCTACGAGCAGTACTTC